This TCR beta chain comes out of a study of CD8+CD57+ T cells in acquired aplastic anemia. Per the germline V gene, CDR1 is DFQATT and CDR2 is SNEGSKA (reference sequence). The CDR3 length is 16 residues. Remarks on this clonotype: One end of the junction does not line up with germline, which may come from a read error.

TCR beta VDJ and CDR3 were profiled, and genomic DNA was the template. TCRdb processed the reads anew with MiXCR; each CDR3 protein has one entry. The data show about 81,000 distinct CDR3 sequences, more than 40% seen once. This receptor was obtained from a human donor in good health, serving as a control. Material for sequencing was sorted CD4+, CD8+, or CD8+CD57+ T cells (not recorded which) from PBMCs. The J gene is TRBJ2-7, the V gene TRBV20-1, with 7 bases aligning to TRBD2. This CDR3 reads CSARDISGLTPYEQHF. Here the CDR3 DNA reads TGCAGTGCTAGAGATATTAGCGGGCTTACCCCCTACGAGCAGCACTTC.